This TCR beta chain was documented in a study of shared clonotypes between healthy human individuals (dated by TCRdb to 2019 to 2021). As for the study more broadly: The cohort included three men and a couple of women between 18 and 49 years of age. Per donor, three plates each were used for CD4 naive and CD4 memory, two for CD8 naive, and one for CD8 memory. To estimate repertoire size and how much clonotype sharing occurs between individuals, the study deeply sequenced the blood TCR repertoires of roughly 5 healthy adults. Libraries were prepared and TCR repertoires were sequenced by different laboratories using diverse techniques, in order to increase sequencing depth and limit assay-specific biases. Each donor's leukapheresis produced roughly between roughly 0.85 and 9.5 billion PBMCs. What the research found in general, with its limitations: Larger estimated clonotype richness was generally found for naive subsets than for memory subsets. Pairwise subsampling led to the expectation that sequencing depth would affect the degree of clonotype sharing among donors. Incomplete sequencing was indicated by rarefaction of sorted-subset datasets, despite the large sequencing depth. Compared with non-shared clonotypes, the clonotypes found in all four sorted-subset donors had higher generation probabilities. Across a few donors, 5% to 6% of naive CD4, approximately 4% of naive CD8, under 2.5% of memory CD4, and approximately 0.4% of memory CD8 clonotypes were shared. Because the study included a small number of donors, the genetic and exposure-history diversity represented was limited. Sampling was limited to blood, and TCR repertoires in tissue likely differ from TCR repertoires in blood.

Comments on this clone: What antigen it recognizes has not been identified. Within one base of it there is no much larger clone, and no base qualities were kept.

CD8 naive samples were obtained by positive selection for CCR7 among CD45RO-negative cells, yielding a CD45RA+CCR7+ population from which TemRA cells were excluded. Healthy HIV-negative adults with no recently reported acute infections or vaccinations were included as donors. Every donor was a Caucasian adult living in Nashville, Tennessee, USA. After blood collection by leukapheresis, PBMCs were isolated using Ficoll-Histopaque density gradient centrifugation and then cryopreserved in the vapor phase of liquid nitrogen. Analytical flow cytometry was used to check the purity and quantity of each magnetically sorted T cell population. From each sorted fraction, genomic DNA was isolated and quantified by UV absorbance on a Nanodrop 2000c. TCR CDR3 regions were amplified from genomic DNA by multiplex PCR using the deep immunoSEQ assay. Extracted genomic DNA from each cell subset was distributed evenly across all wells of several immunoSEQ 96-well plates, and each plate was treated as a replicate. For sorted subsets, each replicate PCR was loaded with 200 ng genomic DNA, equivalent to 25,000 to 35,000 T cell genomes. The purified libraries were quantified using a Qubit 3.0 fluorometer, sized with a Bioanalyzer 2100, and then quantified again using the KAPA Library Quantification kit. Every immunoSEQ 96-well plate was sequenced on a dedicated single-read 150-cycle Illumina NextSeq 550 flow cell. On the authors' methods: Because only junctional sequences without quality scores were contained in the immunoSEQ output, filtering matching that applied to full-length reads could not be performed. Sequences were annotated with PyIR, a Python wrapper for IgBLAST v1.9, using IMGT germline references to assign V/J genes and CDR3. Any read was removed if the V/J assignment was weak (E-value above 1e-6), the CDR3 was missing, or the read contained stop codons, out-of-frame junctions, or ambiguous translated residues. V3J clonotypes were defined as sequences sharing the same inferred V gene, J gene, and CDR3 amino acid sequence. Percentage overlap between repertoires was computed as shared unique clonotypes divided by the size of the smaller repertoire. Richness of each repertoire was evaluated using RTK rarefaction, the Chao1 estimator, and Recon v2.1 estimates of unobserved clonotypes. Generation probabilities for all TCRbeta clonotypes obtained by the gDNA method from a handful of donors were computed using OLGA. TCRdb mirrors the immuneACCESS table, restricted to in-frame sequences. Some clones are absent from its copies; in checked studies, under half trace to an unresolved V gene, and the reason for the others is unknown. D and trimming come from the DNA, and the V and J calls and clone size come from that table. The sample has millions of clones on record, roughly 94% of them singletons. 1% to 1.3% of the sample belongs to the ten largest clones.

CDR1 MNHNY and CDR2 SVGAGI were looked up in the germline V gene (reference sequence). A distance of 9 bases separates the germline ends of V and J, which lose 0 bases and 4 bases respectively. From cysteine to phenylalanine, the CDR3 is 14 amino acids long. The entry retains the CDR3 DNA only, 42 bases that are in frame from base 1. This TCR was sampled from a man in his late teens or twenties in good health. The chain joins TRBV6-6 to TRBJ1-2, with the D gene call left open. The source material was naive CD8+ T cells sorted from blood. What the cell subset or site label conveys for this sample: CD45RA+CCR7+. The DNA reads as follows: TGTGCCAGCAGTTACTCGTCGGCAGTCTATGGCTACACCTTC. Its protein product is CASSYSSAVYGYTF.